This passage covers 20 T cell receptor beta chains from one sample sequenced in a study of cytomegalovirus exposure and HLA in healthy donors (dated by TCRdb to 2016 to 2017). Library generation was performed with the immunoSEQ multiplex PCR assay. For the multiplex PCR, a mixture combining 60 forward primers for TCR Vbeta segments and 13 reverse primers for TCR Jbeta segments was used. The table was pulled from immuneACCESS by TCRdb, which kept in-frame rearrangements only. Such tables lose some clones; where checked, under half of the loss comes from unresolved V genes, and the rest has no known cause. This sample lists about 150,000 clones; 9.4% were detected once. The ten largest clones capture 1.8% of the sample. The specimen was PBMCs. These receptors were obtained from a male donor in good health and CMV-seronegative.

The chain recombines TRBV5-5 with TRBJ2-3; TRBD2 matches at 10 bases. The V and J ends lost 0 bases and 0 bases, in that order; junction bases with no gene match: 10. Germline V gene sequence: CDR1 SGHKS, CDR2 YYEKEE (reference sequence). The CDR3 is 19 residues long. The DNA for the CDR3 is TGTGCCAGCAGCTTGGATTGGGCTAGCGGGAGCCCTAGCACAGATACGCAGTATTTT. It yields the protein CASSLDWASGSPSTDTQYF.

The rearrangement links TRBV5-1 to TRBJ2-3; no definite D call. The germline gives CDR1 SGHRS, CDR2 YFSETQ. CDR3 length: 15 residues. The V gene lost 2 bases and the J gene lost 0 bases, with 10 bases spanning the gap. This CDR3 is CASSFLVTSTDTQYF. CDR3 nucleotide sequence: TGCGCCAGCAGCTTTCTCGTAACTAGCACAGATACGCAGTATTTT.

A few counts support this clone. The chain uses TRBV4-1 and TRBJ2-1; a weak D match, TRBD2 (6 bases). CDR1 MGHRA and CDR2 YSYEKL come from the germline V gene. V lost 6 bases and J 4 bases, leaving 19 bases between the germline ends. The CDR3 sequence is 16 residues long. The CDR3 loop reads CASRQEGSAPYNEQFF. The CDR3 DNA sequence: TGCGCCAGCAGACAGGAGGGGAGCGCGCCGTACAATGAGCAGTTCTTC.

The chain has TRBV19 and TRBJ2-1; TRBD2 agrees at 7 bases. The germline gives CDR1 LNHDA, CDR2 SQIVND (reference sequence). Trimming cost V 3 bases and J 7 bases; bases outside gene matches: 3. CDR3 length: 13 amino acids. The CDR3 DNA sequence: TGTGCCAGTAGTATGGGGAGGGCTAATGAGCAGTTCTTC. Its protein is CASSMGRANEQFF.

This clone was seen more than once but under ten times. The CDR3 here is CASSLALAGHTGELFF. CDR3 in DNA: TGTGCCAGCAGCTTGGCCCTAGCGGGACACACCGGGGAGCTGTTTTTT. The V call is TRBV5-6, the J call TRBJ2-2; TRBD2 matches 9 bases. The CDR3 contains 16 residues. Germline V gene sequence: CDR1 SGHDT, CDR2 YYEEEE. Unmatched junction bases numbered 3, after V lost 0 bases and J lost 3 bases.

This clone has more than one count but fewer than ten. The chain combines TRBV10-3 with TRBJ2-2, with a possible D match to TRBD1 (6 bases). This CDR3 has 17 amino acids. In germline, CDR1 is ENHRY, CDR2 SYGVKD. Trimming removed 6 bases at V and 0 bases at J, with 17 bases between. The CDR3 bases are TGTGCCATCAGAATGCACTTAACAGGGCCGAACACCGGGGAGCTGTTTTTT. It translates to CAIRMHLTGPNTGELFF.

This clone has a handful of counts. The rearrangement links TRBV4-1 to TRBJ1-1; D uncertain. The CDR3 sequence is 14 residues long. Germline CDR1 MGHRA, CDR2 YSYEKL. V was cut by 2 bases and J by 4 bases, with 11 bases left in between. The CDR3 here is CASSQPREGTEAFF. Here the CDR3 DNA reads TGCGCCAGCAGCCAACCTCGGGAGGGCACTGAAGCTTTCTTT.

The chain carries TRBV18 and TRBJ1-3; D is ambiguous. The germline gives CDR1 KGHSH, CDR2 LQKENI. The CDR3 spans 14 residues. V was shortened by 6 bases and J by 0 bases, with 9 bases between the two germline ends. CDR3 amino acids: CASSSESSGNTIYF. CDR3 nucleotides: TGTGCCAGCTCTAGCGAGAGCTCTGGAAACACCATATATTTT.

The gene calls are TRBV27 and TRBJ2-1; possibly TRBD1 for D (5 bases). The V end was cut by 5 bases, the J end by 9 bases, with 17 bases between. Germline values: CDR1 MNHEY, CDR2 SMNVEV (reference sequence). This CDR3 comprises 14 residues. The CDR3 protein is CASSPGGAQGEQFF. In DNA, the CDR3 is TGTGCCAGCAGTCCGGGCGGCGCCCAGGGTGAGCAGTTCTTC.

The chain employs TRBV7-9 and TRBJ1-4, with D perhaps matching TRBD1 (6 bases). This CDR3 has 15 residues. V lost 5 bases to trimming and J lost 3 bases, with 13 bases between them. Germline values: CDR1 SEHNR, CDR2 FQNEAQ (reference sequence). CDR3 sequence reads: CASSPGGRANEKLFF. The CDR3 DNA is TGTGCCAGCAGCCCGGGGGGGCGAGCTAATGAAAAACTGTTTTTT. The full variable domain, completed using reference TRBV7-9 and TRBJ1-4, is DTGVSQNPRHKITKRGQNVTFRCDPISEHNRLYWYRQTLGQGPEFLTYFQNEAQLEKSRLLSDRFSAERPKGSFSTLEIQRTEQGDSAMYLCASSPGGRANEKLFFGSGTQLSVL.

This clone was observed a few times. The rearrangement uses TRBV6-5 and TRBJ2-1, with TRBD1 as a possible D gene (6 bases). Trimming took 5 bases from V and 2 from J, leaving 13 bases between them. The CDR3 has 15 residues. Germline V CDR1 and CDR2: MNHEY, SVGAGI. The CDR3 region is CASSQLEGAYNEQFF. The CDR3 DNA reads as TGTGCCAGCAGTCAACTAGAGGGGGCCTACAATGAGCAGTTCTTC.

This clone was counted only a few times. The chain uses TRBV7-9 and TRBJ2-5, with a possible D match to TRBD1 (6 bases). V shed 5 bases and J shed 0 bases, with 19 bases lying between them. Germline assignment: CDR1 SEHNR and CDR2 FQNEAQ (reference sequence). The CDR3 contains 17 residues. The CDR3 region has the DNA TGTGCCAGCAGCCCAGGGGACGAATCCTCGTACCAAGAGACCCAGTACTTC. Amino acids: CASSPGDESSYQETQYF.

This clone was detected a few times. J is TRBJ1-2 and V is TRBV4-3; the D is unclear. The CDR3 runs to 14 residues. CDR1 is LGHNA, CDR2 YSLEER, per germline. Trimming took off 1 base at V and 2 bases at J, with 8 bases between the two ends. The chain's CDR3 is CASSQAPVNYGYTF. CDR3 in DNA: TGCGCCAGCAGCCAAGCCCCAGTGAACTATGGCTACACCTTC.

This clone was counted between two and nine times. Here the CDR3 DNA reads TGTGCCAGCTCACCACGAGGACAGGGGGCCCCCTCCTACGAGCAGTACTTC. Its protein is CASSPRGQGAPSYEQYF. The rearrangement links TRBV18 to TRBJ2-7, with 11 bases lining up with TRBD1. V was pared by 1 base and J by 0 bases, with 5 bases of the junction left unmatched. In germline, CDR1 is KGHSH, CDR2 LQKENI. This CDR3 contains 17 residues.

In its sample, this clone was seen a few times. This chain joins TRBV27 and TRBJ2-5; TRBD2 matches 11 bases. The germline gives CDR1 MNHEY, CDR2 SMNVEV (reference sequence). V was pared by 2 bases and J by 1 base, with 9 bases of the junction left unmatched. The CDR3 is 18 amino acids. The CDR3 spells CASSLVGSGRVRQETQYF. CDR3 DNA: TGTGCCAGCAGTTTAGTCGGTAGCGGGAGGGTCCGCCAAGAGACCCAGTACTTC.

CDR3 region: CASSGSDRFSYNEQFF. CDR3 bases: TGTGCCAGCAGTGGCAGTGACAGATTCTCCTACAATGAGCAGTTCTTC. The chain has TRBV2 and TRBJ2-1; possible D gene TRBD1, 5 bases. The V end lost 4 bases, the J end lost 0 bases, and 13 bases lay between the germline ends. This CDR3 region has 16 residues. Germline V lookup: CDR1 SNHLY, CDR2 FYNNEI.

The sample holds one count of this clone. The CDR3 is CATLDRGSKGEQYF. The CDR3 DNA reads TGCGCCACCCTCGACAGGGGGAGCAAGGGCGAGCAGTACTTC. This sequence joins TRBV23-1 and TRBJ2-7, with 9 bases matching TRBD1. TRBV23-1 is identified as an open reading frame with a role that is uncertain. The junction had 13 bases not matched to a gene; V was cut back by 10 bases and J by 6 bases. This CDR3 region has 14 residues.

This CDR3 is CASSPQLSGVYYNEQFF. For the CDR3, the DNA is TGTGCCAGCAGCCCCCAACTTAGCGGGGTCTACTACAATGAGCAGTTCTTC. This chain uses TRBV7-2 with TRBJ2-1; 8 bases are a match to TRBD2. The CDR3 is made up of 17 amino acids. Per germline, CDR1 SGHTA and CDR2 FQGNSA. After removal of 5 bases from V and 3 bases from J, the junction contained 12 bases not matched to a gene.

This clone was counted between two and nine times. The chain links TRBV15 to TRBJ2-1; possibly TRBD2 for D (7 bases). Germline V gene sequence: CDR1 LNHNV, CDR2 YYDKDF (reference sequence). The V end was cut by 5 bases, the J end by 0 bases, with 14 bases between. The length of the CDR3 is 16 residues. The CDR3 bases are TGTGCCACCAGCGAAAGGGGGGAGGGCTCCTACAATGAGCAGTTCTTC. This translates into CATSERGEGSYNEQFF.

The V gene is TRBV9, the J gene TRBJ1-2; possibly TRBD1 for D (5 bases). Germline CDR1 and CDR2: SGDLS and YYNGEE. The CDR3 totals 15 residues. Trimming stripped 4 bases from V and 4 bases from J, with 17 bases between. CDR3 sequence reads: CASSLLPGGSYGYTF. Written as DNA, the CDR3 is TGTGCCAGCAGCCTCCTCCCGGGGGGGTCCTATGGCTACACCTTC.